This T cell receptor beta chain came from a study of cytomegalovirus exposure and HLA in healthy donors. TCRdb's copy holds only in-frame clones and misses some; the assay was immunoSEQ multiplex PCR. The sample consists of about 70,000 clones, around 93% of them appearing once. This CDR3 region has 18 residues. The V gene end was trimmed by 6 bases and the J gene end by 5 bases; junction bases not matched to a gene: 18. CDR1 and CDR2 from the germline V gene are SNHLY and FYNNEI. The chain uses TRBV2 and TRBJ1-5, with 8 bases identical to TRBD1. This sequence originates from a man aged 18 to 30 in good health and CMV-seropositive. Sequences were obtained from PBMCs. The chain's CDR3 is CASSAIGWDRLLDQPQHF. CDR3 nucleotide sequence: TGTGCCAGCAGCGCGATAGGTTGGGACAGGTTGCTCGATCAGCCCCAGCATTTT.